This is a list of T cell receptor beta chains from one sample in a study of multiple sclerosis patients with progressive multifocal leukoencephalopathy. The assay was immunoSEQ multiplex PCR, and TCRdb's table has in-frame clones only and misses some. The sample has roughly 32,000 clones, about 90% seen once. The input for sequencing was PBMCs, taken from a patient treated with natalizumab. These receptors were collected from a human donor with progressive multifocal leukoencephalopathy. The conserved cysteine and the conserved F or W are not part of the CDR3 here.

>TRBJ2-1|TRBV5-1
ASSLPRDNSYNEQF
>TRBJ2-7|TRBV5-1
ASSVGSGDYEQY
>TRBJ2-1|TRBV5-6
ASSLDGNEQF
>TRBJ2-7|TRBV7-9
ASSWDPRTTNYEQY
>TRBJ1-1|TRBV27
ASREIGNTEAF
>TRBJ1-3|TRBV7-2
ASSFLAGGLLGNTIY
>TRBJ2-3|TRBV18
ASSPVADTQY
>TRBJ2-7|TRBV6-5
ASSYSNIAGEQY
>TRBJ1-6|TRBV6-1
ASSGSPGVGSPLH
>TRBJ1-1|TRBV11-2
ASSLNQRGTEAF
>TRBJ2-2|TRBV9
ASSVESQGELF
>TRBJ2-7|TRBV5-5
ASSQGTGQY
>TRBJ1-4|TRBV6-1
ASRPGRTGETGLF
>TRBJ2-5|TRBV19
ASSQTSVETQY
>NA|TRBV28
ASSSTATYEQY
>TRBJ2-7|TRBV11-2
ASSLDRVGAEAYEQY
>TRBJ1-1|TRBV4-3
ASSHGGKNTEAF
>TRBJ1-1|TRBV27
ASRRDSLMNTEAF
>TRBJ2-1|TRBV18
ASSTGLANEQF
>TRBJ2-1|TRBV4-2
ASSLPGRRLGGYNEQF
>TRBJ2-2|TRBV6-5
ASSYRSGKNTGELF
>TRBJ1-1|TRBV7-9
ASSAPGVGNTEAF
>TRBJ2-7|TRBV12-5
ASGFDYGHEQY
>TRBJ1-2|TRBV5-5
ASSGGTGSNYGYT
>TRBJ1-1|TRBV18
ASSPGAEGRYTEAF
>TRBJ2-3|TRBV7-2
ASSSRVFSTDTQY
>TRBJ2-7|TRBV7-2
ASSLPGMSYEQY
>TRBJ2-1|TRBV27
ASTGTSGSYEQF
>TRBJ1-1|TRBV19
ASSIFNTEAF
>TRBJ1-2|TRBV2
ASILKGPYGYT
>TRBJ2-1|TRBV27
ASRSTGGGEQF
>TRBJ2-6|TRBV4-3
ASSPRSAGANVLT
>TRBJ2-3|TRBV29-1
SVSSGTKDTQY
>TRBJ1-2|TRBV5-6
ASSLVAGEGYT
>TRBJ2-5|TRBV7-2
ASSPQMGNQETQY
>TRBJ1-2|TRBV25-1
ASSEPTGANYGYT
>TRBJ2-1|TRBV29-1
SVGYNEQF
>NA|TRBV27
ASSWRAGGEQY
>TRBJ2-1|TRBV18
ASSPQREAVSF
>TRBJ2-4|TRBV28
ASSGTGSAKNIQY
>TRBJ1-1|TRBV6-6
ASSSGNTEAF
>TRBJ1-1|TRBV6-1
ASSEALRGLIGEAF
>TRBJ1-2|TRBV5-1
ASSPGRGLKANYGYT
>TRBJ1-5|TRBV4-1
ASGGLGGNQPQH
>TRBJ2-1|TRBV6-1
AARGQGPYNEQF